This section outlines one T cell receptor (beta chain) sequence together with its context. The target antigen is unknown. The data originate from a study of STAT5B mutations in CD4+ large granular lymphocyte leukemia. Study results and caveats: 8/27 top patient clones versus 2/35 control clones were TRBV06-family. Without putative leukemic clones, patient CD4-sorted repertoires remained more clonal than healthy CD4+ repertoires. No patients shared main leukemic clonotypes, though about 24% appeared at low frequency elsewhere.

The V and J ends lost 5 bases and 8 bases respectively, with 13 bases between them. This CDR3 region has 13 residues. Germline V gene lookup returns CDR1 MNHEY and CDR2 SVGAGI. Measured with immunoSEQ multiplex PCR; TCRdb has only the in-frame clones, and not every one. The table shows around 32,000 clones, with 70% to 85% occurring only once. The sequenced sample was CD4+ T cells from blood buffy coats. The clonotype comes from a human donor in good health. This rearrangement joins TRBV6-5 to TRBJ2-1; D unresolved. The CDR3 DNA reads as TGTGCCAGCAGTAGACCCTATCTCCATGAGCAGTTCTTC. It translates to CASSRPYLHEQFF.